This T cell receptor beta chain was captured by sequencing in a study of CD8 T cell repertoires and HIV-1 epitope variants. Study-level information: T cells were stimulated with Twenty-five Gag and Nef peptides separately. Controls included no peptide, Ebola AY9 epitope, and a CMV, EBV, flu pool. Separate from the cultures, 1M uncultured T cells served as baseline. Findings and caveats of the study: Of some ten antigen-specific beta clonotypes, five to seven appeared to cross-react with escape variants.

The data were produced by immunoSEQ multiplex PCR, yet TCRdb's version contains in-frame clones alone and is incomplete. Altogether almost 3,000 clones are present, roughly 67% being singletons, with the ten largest covering about 42%. In its sample, this clone is large. The antigen is undetermined. The germline CDR1 and CDR2 sequences are LNHDA and SQIVND (reference sequence). The V segment lost 8 bases and the J segment 0 bases; nucleotides outside the gene matches: 0. The CDR3 is made up of 15 amino acids. The receptor was derived from a male donor with HIV. This sequence joins TRBV19 and TRBJ2-6; 11 bases fit TRBD1. The sequenced material came from cultured CD8+ T cells derived from PBMCs. CDR3 coding DNA: TGTGCCAGTGGGACAGGGGGCTCTGGGGCCAACGTCCTGACTTTC. This encodes CASGTGGSGANVLTF.